This T cell receptor beta chain appears in the sequencing data of a study of CD8 T cells in Susac syndrome. CDR1 is SGHVS and CDR2 is FNYEAQ in the germline V gene. This CDR3 has 18 amino acids. With 0 bases clipped from V and 9 bases from J, the junction kept 14 bases outside the gene matches. This clonotype was counted a single time. The authors reverse transcribed roughly 0.5 to 1 ug RNA with random hexamers. Multiplex PCR with immunoSEQ amplified the TCR beta CDR3 across 54 Vbeta and 13 Jbeta. One entry per CDR3 protein, called by TCRdb with MiXCR from the immunoSEQ multiplex PCR reads. In the table there are hundreds of thousands of distinct CDR3 sequences, roughly 85% of which are singletons.

This receptor was obtained from a human donor with multiple sclerosis. Input material: CD8+ T cells from PBMCs. The gene calls are TRBV7-6 and TRBJ2-5; 12 bases line up with TRBD2. The CDR3 DNA reads TGTGCCAGCAGCTTAGCGTCGGGACTAGCGGGTCCTAAAGGGGCCCAGTACTTC. Protein: CASSLASGLAGPKGAQYF.